This TCR beta chain was captured in a study of T cell responses to AZD1222 COVID-19 vaccine. Assay used: immunoSEQ multiplex PCR; TCRdb lists only in-frame clones, some missing. The table has approximately 130,000 clones, 93% seen once. This CDR3 comprises 14 residues. Unmatched junction bases numbered 11, after V lost 7 bases and J lost 8 bases. From germline, CDR1 is SGDLS and CDR2 YYNGEE. This receptor was taken from an adult in good health. The chain carries TRBV9 and TRBJ2-2, with 7 bases lining up with TRBD2. Source: peripheral blood, taken on day 0 of AZD1222 vaccination. As DNA, the CDR3 is TGTGCCAGCGGAGCGGGAATACCTGGAGGGGAGCTGTTTTTT. This translates into CASGAGIPGGELFF.